This TCR beta chain appears in the sequencing data of a study of T-cell reconstitution after alpha-beta-depleted transplantation in children listed by TCRdb under 2016. General notes on the study: T-cell immune reconstitution after TCRalphabeta/CD19-depleted allogeneic hematopoietic cell transplantation in children was quantitatively tracked in the study by means of TCR repertoire profiling.

Results and caveats for the whole study, not just this receptor: Over the following months the frequencies of hyperexpanded clones went down, and after one year T-cell counts and TCRbeta diversity were mostly credited to newly produced T cells. The apparently early alphabetaT-cell count recovery about two months after transplant was reportedly dependent on only several hundred rapidly expanded clones derived from non-depleted graft cells. In some patients, the high TCRbeta diversity seen at day 60 was put down to recipient T cells and intrathymic progenitors that had survived conditioning.

A word on this clonotype: Its antigen has not been determined. No much larger clonotype is one base removed from it; base qualities were not supplied.

This sample's treatment or condition label indicates: allogeneic hematopoietic cell transplantation with graft depleted of TCRalphabeta T cells and CD19 B cells. TCRalphabeta/CD19-depleted allogeneic hematopoietic cell grafts were given to the transplant recipients, all of whom were children. The CDR3 runs 13 residues from the cysteine to the phenylalanine. Only the CDR3 part of the read is kept: 39 bases, read in frame from the first base. The germline V and J ends show losses of 8 bases and 9 bases respectively, and no gene match explains 6 bases of the junction. CDR1 and CDR2 are read off the germline V gene as KGHDR and SFDVKD. The method behind the library was PCR. Instrument on record: Illumina HiSeq 2500. To normalize quantification of the TCRbeta repertoire, the TCR libraries were built with molecular barcoding that relied on unique molecular identifiers. TCRdb took the public reads, trimmed them with fastp at Q25, ran MiXCR for clone calling and kept in-frame beta chains. Each entry is one CDR3 protein sequence, shown with its most common DNA and genes. The sample profile shows approximately 1,000,000 distinct CDR3 sequences; about 29% of them were found once. Roughly 31% of the sample comes from the top ten.

The clonotype originates from a boy younger than two who had a stem cell transplant for SCID, so the T cells may come from the graft donor. The chain links TRBV24-1 with TRBJ2-1, with 10 junctional bases fitting TRBD1. The material sequenced was PBMCs, mostly from graft donor cells, taken 360 days after TCRalphabeta/CD19-depleted stem cell transplant. Here is the DNA: TGTGCCACCAAGGGGACAGGGGATTCTGAGCAGTTCTTC. Its protein product is CATKGTGDSEQFF.